Described below is a single T cell receptor (beta chain) sequence and its context. The data belong to a study of monozygotic twins with inflammatory bowel disease. The CDR3 is 14 residues long. Germline V CDR1 and CDR2: DFQATT, SNEGSKA (reference sequence). Through template switching, UMIs that included a 6-nucleotide sample barcode were added. TCRalpha and TCRbeta cDNA underwent two nested PCRs of 16 and 9 cycles. TCRdb reprocessed the 5' RACE reads, with one entry per CDR3 protein and no DNA. Its clone listing holds approximately 420,000 distinct CDR3 sequences. The origin of this receptor is a human donor with ulcerative colitis or Crohn's disease, or a healthy co-twin of an affected twin (not recorded which). This chain uses TRBV20-1 with TRBJ1-1; TCRdb gives TRBD1 as the D gene, but with no DNA this cannot be confirmed. What was sequenced was blood. The CDR3: CSAPRGAVNTEAFF.